This T cell receptor beta chain was sequenced in a study of blood T cell repertoires in COVID-19. About the research overall: Both acute and convalescent COVID-19 samples were obtained from the United States, Italy and Spain.

CDR3 length: 15 residues. V dropped 5 bases and J dropped 3 bases, with 16 bases sitting between them. CDR1 is ENHRY and CDR2 is SYGVKD in the germline V gene. As originally analysed: Researchers report that nucleated cell counts were estimated from reference gene primer amplification. Sequencing was performed with immunoSEQ multiplex PCR; in TCRdb, only in-frame clones are kept and a portion is missing. V, J and clone size reflect that table, while D and trimming were determined from the DNA. The table includes over 85,000 clones, about 83% detected once. The sequenced material came from peripheral blood. The clonotype comes from a woman aged 70-85 years with acute or convalescent COVID-19. The rearrangement links TRBV10-3 to TRBJ1-1; D is unclear. DNA for the CDR3: TGTGCCATCAGTTTCGAGAGGGTGGAAGACACTGAAGCTTTCTTT. Amino acid sequence: CAISFERVEDTEAFF.